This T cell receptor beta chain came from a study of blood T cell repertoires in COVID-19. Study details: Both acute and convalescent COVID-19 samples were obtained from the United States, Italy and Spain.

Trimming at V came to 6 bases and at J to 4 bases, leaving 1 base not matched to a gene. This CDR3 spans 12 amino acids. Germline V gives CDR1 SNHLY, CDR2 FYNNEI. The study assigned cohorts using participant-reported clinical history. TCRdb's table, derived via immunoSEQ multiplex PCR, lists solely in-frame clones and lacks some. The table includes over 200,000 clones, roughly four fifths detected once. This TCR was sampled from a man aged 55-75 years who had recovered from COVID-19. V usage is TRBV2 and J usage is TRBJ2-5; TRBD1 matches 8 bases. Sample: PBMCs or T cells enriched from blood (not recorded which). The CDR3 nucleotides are TGTGCCAGCAGAACAGGGGGAGAGACCCAGTACTTC. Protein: CASRTGGETQYF.